This TCR beta chain was sequenced in a study of T-cell reconstitution after alpha-beta-depleted transplantation in children. Unique molecular identifiers were incorporated into the prepared TCRbeta library. One entry per CDR3 protein, called by TCRdb with MiXCR from the PCR reads. This table has 500,000 or so distinct CDR3 sequences, around a third appearing once. The TCR comes from a human donor who donated a stem cell graft to a child with aplastic anemia. Sequencing was performed on PBMCs from the stem cell graft donor, taken from the stem cell graft.

The CDR3 nucleotides are TGTGCCACCAGCAGAGATCGAGGGTCCTCCTACGAGCAGTACTTC. Translation: CATSRDRGSSYEQYF. The chain uses TRBV15 and TRBJ2-7, with D tentatively TRBD2 (5 bases). Germline V gene lookup returns CDR1 LNHNV and CDR2 YYDKDF (reference sequence). Trimming removed 0 bases at V and 0 bases at J, with 9 bases between. CDR3 length: 15 amino acids.